This T cell receptor (beta chain) comes out of a study of neurological immune-mediated disorders. V was clipped by 1 base and J by 0 bases, with 11 bases between them. The CDR3 contains 16 residues. Germline-derived CDR1 and CDR2 are SGHRS and YFSETQ. This clonotype was counted many times. The cDNA came from 5'RACE with 10-nucleotide random UMIs. TCRdb redid the calling of the 5' RACE reads with MiXCR, one entry per CDR3 protein. This table holds about 20,000 distinct CDR3 sequences, 8% to 13% found once. The origin of this receptor is an older woman with HTLV-1-associated myelopathy (HAM/TSP). Sequenced: PBMCs. J is TRBJ2-1 and V is TRBV5-1; D is ambiguous. The CDR3 region has the DNA TGCGCCAGCAGCTTGTCGGGTAGCAGCTCCTACAATGAGCAGTTCTTC. This sequence encodes CASSLSGSSSYNEQFF. Variable domain in full (rest from reference TRBV5-1 and TRBJ2-1): KAGVTQTPRYLIKTRGQQVTLSCSPISGHRSVSWYQQTPGQGLQFLFEYFSETQRNKGNFPGRFSGRQFSNSRSEMNVSTLELGDSALYLCASSLSGSSSYNEQFFGPGTRLTVL.